What follows describes a single TCR beta chain. In this sample, this clone turned up a few times. The specificity of this receptor is unknown. Base-call qualities are not available, and no considerably larger clone is one nucleotide away. Preparation of the library involved the immunoSEQ multiplex PCR assay. High-throughput TCR-beta CDR3 sequencing of genomic DNA from most patients was performed by Adaptive Biotechnologies. The original pipeline was this. Adaptive's ImmunoSEQ software was the source of the TCR sequencing data for 15 to 20 patients, while a few other patients were processed with MiXCR and VDJtools. Because the origin of CDR3 nucleotide sequences shared between donor and recipient could not be assigned, those sequences were removed. To be classed as alloreactive, a clone needed at least 2-fold expansion over unstimulated cells and a minimum CFSE-low frequency of 0.002% (template counts) or 0.001% (read counts). Clones detected in sequenced pre-transplant spleen, lymph node, or MLR CFSE-low populations of the donor or recipient were defined as mappable. Cumulative frequency of alloreactive clones was calculated as a percentage of all sequences weighted by copy number. Not all clones reach the TCRdb copy of this immuneACCESS table, which keeps in-frame sequences only. Checked studies attribute under half of the gap to unresolved V genes and leave the rest unexplained. D and trimming come from the DNA, and the V and J calls and clone size come from that table. For this sample there are some 45,000 clones; around nine tenths appear just once. The ten biggest clones cover 3.5% to 5% of the sample.

The junction shows trimming of 2 bases on V and 0 bases on J, and the gene matches do not reach 2 bases of it. CDR1 and CDR2 are drawn from the germline V gene: SGHRS, YFSETQ. From its cysteine to its phenylalanine, the CDR3 spans 15 amino acids. Only the CDR3 part of the read is kept: 45 bases, read in frame from the first base. Blood samples were collected up to 4 times in the first month after transplant and then at least monthly when available. The sample comes from a study of graft-versus-host responses after intestinal transplantation (dated by TCRdb to the early 2020s). Regarding the research as a whole: The transplants that recipients got were multivisceral, liver-intestinal, or isolated intestinal. After intestinal transplantation, graft-versus-host and host-versus-graft alloreactive T cell clones were followed in the graft, circulation and bone marrow using bulk TCR-beta CDR3 sequencing. To identify alloreactive clones, pre-transplant mixed lymphocyte reaction products were sequenced and then compared with unstimulated pre-transplant donor and recipient T cells. Donor T cell macrochimerism was defined as a peak of at least 4% donor T cells among recipient peripheral blood mononuclear cells. A cohort of fewer than 25 intestinal transplant recipients, including one retransplant, was enrolled, and a few patients lacking pretransplant specimens were excluded. All recipients received anti-thymocyte globulin induction followed by maintenance tacrolimus and steroids for around 3 years. Samples from a few later patients were sequenced in-house on an Illumina MiSeq with MiXCR processing rather than by the commercial service. Beyond this particular receptor, the publication reports: Patients with donor T cell macrochimerism had high GvH to HvG T cell clonal ratios in their allografts. Early after transplant, declines in HvG clones were associated with peak levels of circulating GvH clones. GvH clones were detected in recipient bone marrow, and some appeared earlier in ileal mucosa or blood, consistent with an intestinal mucosal origin. Conclusions were limited by the relatively low number and heterogeneity of intestinal transplant patients.

Rearrangement joined TRBV5-1 to TRBJ2-7; 10 junctional bases match TRBD2. Material: PBMCs, obtained 524 days after transplant. The TCR sequence derives from a human patient who received an intestinal transplant, so some T cells may come from the graft donor. The CDR3 protein sequence reads: CASSLSSGSSYEQYF. In nucleotide form, the sequence is TGCGCCAGCAGCTTATCTAGCGGGAGCTCCTACGAGCAGTACTTC. Joined to the reference TRBV5-1 and TRBJ2-7 proteins, this CDR3 gives the full variable domain: KAGVTQTPRYLIKTRGQQVTLSCSPISGHRSVSWYQQTPGQGLQFLFEYFSETQRNKGNFPGRFSGRQFSNSRSEMNVSTLELGDSALYLCASSLSSGSSYEQYFGPGTRLTVT.